Sequencing of this T cell receptor beta chain was carried out in a study of blood T cell repertoires in COVID-19. Study background: Nucleic acid was either cDNA or gDNA, and it came from T cells, B-cell-depleted T cells, or PBMCs.

Patients in Seattle were enrolled during active infection, then followed longitudinally. CDR1 is MNHNY and CDR2 is SVGAGI in the germline V gene (reference sequence). Trimming stripped 4 bases from V and 2 bases from J, with 8 bases between. The CDR3 sequence is 13 residues long. The table came from immunoSEQ multiplex PCR; TCRdb's copy has only in-frame clones and leaves some out. This table holds under 95,000 clones, roughly 85% found once. The rearrangement links TRBV6-6 to TRBJ1-2; a weak D match, TRBD1 (6 bases). Sequencing was done on a sample of peripheral blood. This clonotype was obtained from a man aged 50-59 years with COVID-19, enrolled during active disease. The chain's CDR3 is CASSSQGNYGYTF. CDR3 coding DNA: TGTGCCAGCAGTTCACAGGGCAACTATGGCTACACCTTC.